The clone carrying this T cell receptor beta chain was seen only a few times. Bulk TCR libraries were made with methods that had been previously described and with listed TCR primers. TCRdb reanalysed the PCR reads using MiXCR and keeps one entry per CDR3 protein. Of about 500,000 distinct CDR3 sequences listed, about 20% are singletons. This sample was included in a study of molecular identifiers for immune sequencing clone quantification. Study-level information: RNA from roughly 21,000 or 96,000 naive CD8 cells was split five ways in replicates, with four sequenced.

CDR1 and CDR2 (germline): DFQATT, SNEGSKA (reference sequence). V dropped 3 bases and J dropped 2; count of bases not matched to a gene: 8. The CDR3 runs 15 residues. The J gene is TRBJ1-1, the V gene TRBV20-1, with 8 positions matching TRBD1. The TCR was taken from a human donor in good health. Some libraries in this study had Jurkat cell RNA spiked in. The material sequenced was naive CD8+ T cells from blood, with Jurkat cell RNA spiked in. Subset described: FACS-sorted CD8+CD4-CCR7+CD45RA+ naive T cells. The CDR3 sequence is CSASNYRGKNTEAFF. The CDR3 coding sequence is TGCAGTGCTAGCAACTACAGGGGGAAAAACACTGAAGCTTTCTTT.